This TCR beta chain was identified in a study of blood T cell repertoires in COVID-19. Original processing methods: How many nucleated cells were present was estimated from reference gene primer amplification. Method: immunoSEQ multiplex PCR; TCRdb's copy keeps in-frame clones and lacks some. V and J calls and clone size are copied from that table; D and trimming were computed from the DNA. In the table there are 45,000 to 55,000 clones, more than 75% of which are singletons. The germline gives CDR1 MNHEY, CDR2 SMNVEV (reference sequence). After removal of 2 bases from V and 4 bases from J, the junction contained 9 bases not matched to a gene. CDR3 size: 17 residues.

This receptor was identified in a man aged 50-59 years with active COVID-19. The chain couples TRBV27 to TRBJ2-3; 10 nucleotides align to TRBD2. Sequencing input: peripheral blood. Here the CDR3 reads CASSLPQRGGLSDTQYF. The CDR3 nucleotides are TGTGCCAGCAGTTTACCCCAGCGGGGGGGCCTGTCAGATACGCAGTATTTT.